Below are 29 T cell receptor beta chains sequenced from a single sample in a study of OX40 agonist ivuxolimab in advanced cancers. Sequencing used immunoSEQ multiplex PCR; TCRdb keeps in-frame clones, though not all of them. The sample lists tens of thousands of clones, over 90% occurring once. The starting material was CD4+ or CD8+ T cells sorted from blood, obtained in a trial of the OX40 agonist ivuxolimab. The receptors were sampled from an adult with an advanced solid tumor such as melanoma, head and neck, liver or kidney cancer.

J is TRBJ2-7 and V is TRBV6-5; D gene uncertain. Between the trimmed V and J ends, which lost 2 bases and 6 bases, there was a span of 11 bases. Germline CDR1 reads MNHEY; CDR2 reads SVGAGI. The CDR3 is 13 amino acids. In DNA, the CDR3 is TGTGCCAGCAGTTACAAACGGCTCGGCGAGCAGTACTTC. Translation: CASSYKRLGEQYF.

This clone was detected once. The chain has TRBV19 and TRBJ1-2; 8 bases line up with TRBD1. Germline CDR1 LNHDA, CDR2 SQIVND (reference sequence). The CDR3 is 14 amino acids. J was trimmed by 2 bases and V by 1 base; bases with no gene match: 0. The CDR3 loop is CASSIGQGNYGYTF. In DNA form, the CDR3 reads TGTGCCAGTAGTATAGGACAGGGGAACTATGGCTACACCTTC.

The chain joins TRBV4-3 to TRBJ2-7; no clear D gene. This CDR3 region has 12 residues. Trimming took 1 base from V and 5 from J, leaving 6 bases between them. Looked up from germline, CDR1 is LGHNA and CDR2 is YSLEER. The CDR3 DNA sequence: TGCGCCAGCAGCCAAGTTGGTGACGAGCAGTACTTC. This gives the protein CASSQVGDEQYF.

The V and J genes are TRBV28 and TRBJ2-7, with 9 bases that match TRBD2. The V and J ends lost 3 bases and 6 bases, in that order; junction bases with no gene match: 9. The CDR3 totals 15 residues. The germline V gene has CDR1 MDHEN and CDR2 SYDVKM. This chain's CDR3 is CASSFFRSSGTEQYF. The CDR3 DNA follows: TGTGCCAGCAGTTTTTTCAGATCTAGCGGGACCGAGCAGTACTTC.

The chain carries TRBV27 and TRBJ2-7; D call uncertain. V lost 8 bases and J 3 bases, leaving 5 bases between the germline ends. Germline V CDR1 and CDR2: MNHEY, SMNVEV (reference sequence). This CDR3 has 10 residues. CDR3 nucleotides: TGTGCCAGCGGAGACTACGAGCAGTACTTC. Its protein product is CASGDYEQYF.

V is TRBV7-9 and J is TRBJ1-2; no definite D call. Germline V gene sequence: CDR1 SEHNR, CDR2 FQNEAQ (reference sequence). V was pared by 4 bases and J by 8 bases, with 5 bases between. CDR3 size: 10 residues. The CDR3 nucleotides are TGTGCCAGCAGCTCAGACGGCTACACCTTC. Protein product: CASSSDGYTF.

This clone was recorded once. This chain connects TRBV6-5 to TRBJ2-2; no reliable D call. The CDR3 sequence is 15 residues long. The germline gives CDR1 MNHEY, CDR2 SVGAGI. The germline V and J ends were trimmed by 7 bases and 8 bases, with 20 bases remaining between them. The CDR3 DNA is TGTGCCAGCACAATCTTTGCCCGCTCCCCGGGGGAGCTGTTTTTT. Encoded protein: CASTIFARSPGELFF.

This chain links TRBV10-2 with TRBJ1-5, with a weak D call TRBD1 (5 bases). Trimming pared 3 bases from V and 5 bases from J, leaving 8 bases between. Germline V CDR1 and CDR2: WSHSY, SAAADI. The length of the CDR3 is 13 residues. The chain's CDR3 is CASSETGDQPQHF. CDR3 in DNA: TGCGCCAGCAGTGAAACGGGGGATCAGCCCCAGCATTTT.

The CDR3 DNA reads TGTGCCAGCAGCTTAGAATCCACAGATACGCAGTATTTT. It translates to CASSLESTDTQYF. The chain links TRBV11-3 to TRBJ2-3; no definite D call. V was shortened by 0 bases and J by 2 bases, with 3 bases between the two germline ends. The CDR3 contains 13 residues. Per germline, CDR1 SGHNT and CDR2 YENEEA.

This clone was picked up one time. The gene calls are TRBV5-1 and TRBJ2-3, with D perhaps matching TRBD2 (5 bases). Trimming removed 2 bases from V and 2 bases from J, with 24 bases in between. CDR1 and CDR2 from the germline V gene are SGHRS and YFSETQ. The CDR3 length is 19 residues. CDR3 loop: CASSLEGYTNLEPTDTQYF. The CDR3 DNA reads as TGCGCCAGCAGCTTAGAGGGCTATACCAATTTAGAGCCCACAGATACGCAGTATTTT. Full variable domain (rest looked up from reference TRBV5-1 and TRBJ2-3): KAGVTQTPRYLIKTRGQQVTLSCSPISGHRSVSWYQQTPGQGLQFLFEYFSETQRNKGNFPGRFSGRQFSNSRSEMNVSTLELGDSALYLCASSLEGYTNLEPTDTQYFGPGTRLTVL.

As for this clone: At one of its ends the junction is not consistent with the germline gene, which may arise from a read error. The chain recombines TRBV7-9 with TRBJ2-7; D is possibly TRBD2 (6 bases). There are 15 residues in the CDR3. In germline, CDR1 is SEHNR, CDR2 FQNEAQ (reference sequence). The DNA for the CDR3 is TGTGCCAGCAGCTTAGGGATCACTAGCTCCCACGAGCAGTACTTC. Translated, it gives CASSLGITSSHEQYF.

Worth noting for this clone: Other DNA sequences of this sample code for an identical CDR3. The rearrangement links TRBV7-6 to TRBJ2-7; maybe TRBD1 (5 bases). V lost 5 bases and J 3 bases, leaving 14 bases between the germline ends. The CDR3 consists of 14 residues. Germline CDR1 reads SGHVS; CDR2 reads FNYEAQ. As DNA, the CDR3 is TGTGCCAGCAGCCCAGGGTCCGGCAGCTACGAGCAGTACTTC. Amino acids: CASSPGSGSYEQYF.

The CDR3 coding sequence is TGTGCCAGCAGTTTAGAGGACAGGGATAGACCCCAGCATTTT. Translated: CASSLEDRDRPQHF. V gene TRBV28 combines with J gene TRBJ1-5, with 8 bases lining up with TRBD1. The trim removed 2 bases at V and 10 bases at J, leaving 7 bases unmatched. From germline, CDR1 is MDHEN and CDR2 SYDVKM. The CDR3 totals 14 residues.

The chain has TRBV7-9 and TRBJ2-1; 9 bases match TRBD2. The CDR3 contains 16 residues. Germline CDR1 and CDR2: SEHNR and FQNEAQ (reference sequence). The V and J ends lost 4 bases and 4 bases, in that order; junction bases with no gene match: 8. This chain's CDR3 is CASSSPEAGGYNEQFF. The CDR3 nucleotides read TGTGCCAGCAGCTCGCCAGAAGCGGGAGGTTACAATGAGCAGTTCTTC.

The chain uses TRBV15 and TRBJ2-2; TRBD2 aligns across 10 bases. CDR1 is LNHNV, CDR2 YYDKDF, per germline (reference sequence). The CDR3 length is 18 residues. With V trimmed by 5 bases and J by 3 bases, 12 bases remained unmatched. The CDR3 region is CATSPRGSGRLYTGELFF. In nucleotides, the CDR3 is TGTGCCACCAGCCCCCGGGGTAGCGGGAGGTTGTACACCGGGGAGCTGTTTTTT.

The chain joins TRBV5-6 to TRBJ1-5, with 9 bases fitting TRBD1. The CDR3 runs to 15 residues. The ends lost 4 bases at V and 6 bases at J; junction bases unmatched: 8. Germline values: CDR1 SGHDT, CDR2 YYEEEE. CDR3 amino acids: CASSITGGAGQPQHF. CDR3 in DNA: TGTGCCAGCAGCATAACAGGGGGCGCGGGTCAGCCCCAGCATTTT.

This clone was recorded once. The chain recombines TRBV6-1 with TRBJ2-5; D is perhaps TRBD2 (6 bases). From germline, CDR1 is MNHNS and CDR2 SASEGT. V lost 5 bases and J lost 5, with 18 bases in between. CDR3 length equals 15 residues. The CDR3 bases are TGTGCCAGCAGTACCCGCGGAGGGTGGGTTGAGACCCAGTACTTC. Residues: CASSTRGGWVETQYF.

The V and J genes are TRBV29-1 and TRBJ2-1; 9 bases map to TRBD2. Germline V gene data show CDR1 as SQVTM and CDR2 as ANQGSEA. Trimming took 8 bases from V and 10 from J; bases not matched to a gene: 18. The CDR3 consists of 15 residues. The CDR3 DNA reads TGCAGCCTGCCCCAGGGCGGGAGGGCCTCAGGAGAGCAGTTCTTC. It encodes CSLPQGGRASGEQFF.

This clone was seen a handful of times. The V gene is TRBV9, the J gene TRBJ1-2; D not certain. V was cut by 2 bases and J by 4 bases, with 3 bases left in between. The CDR3 runs 11 residues. Germline CDR1 reads SGDLS; CDR2 reads YYNGEE. CDR3 in amino acids: CASSVGYGYTF. The DNA for the CDR3 is TGTGCCAGCAGCGTTGGCTATGGCTACACCTTC.

The rearrangement uses TRBV5-1 and TRBJ2-7, with TRBD1 matching 7 bases. V lost 1 base, J lost 5 bases, and 3 bases stayed unmatched. CDR1 SGHRS and CDR2 YFSETQ come from the germline V gene. The CDR3 sequence is 13 residues long. The CDR3: CASSLTGVDEQYF. CDR3 sequence (DNA): TGCGCCAGCAGCTTGACAGGGGTGGACGAGCAGTACTTC.

The chain links TRBV27 to TRBJ2-1, with 10 bases identical to TRBD2. The germline V gene encodes CDR1 MNHEY and CDR2 SMNVEV (reference sequence). With V trimmed by 1 base and J by 5 bases, 2 bases remained unmatched. The CDR3 has 15 amino acids. The CDR3 nucleotides are TGTGCCAGCAGTTTATGGCTAGCGGGGGACAATGAGCAGTTCTTC. It yields the protein CASSLWLAGDNEQFF.

The gene calls are TRBV4-3 and TRBJ1-1; the D gene is possibly TRBD1 (6 bases). Germline V gene lookup returns CDR1 LGHNA and CDR2 YSLEER. This CDR3 comprises 15 residues. Between the trimmed V and J ends, which lost 1 base and 4 bases, there was a span of 13 bases. The CDR3 reads CASSQVTGSGTEAFF. In DNA form, the CDR3 reads TGCGCCAGCAGCCAAGTTACAGGGTCAGGCACTGAAGCTTTCTTT.

The V call is TRBV4-3, the J call TRBJ2-2; 11 bases map to TRBD1. Germline CDR1 LGHNA, CDR2 YSLEER. This CDR3 is 17 amino acids long. With V trimmed by 0 bases and J by 7 bases, 7 bases remained unmatched. As DNA, the CDR3 is TGCGCCAGCAGCCAAGATCGAAGGGACAGGGGGATCGGGGAGCTGTTTTTT. Translated: CASSQDRRDRGIGELFF.

J is TRBJ2-7 and V is TRBV27, with 7 bases identical to TRBD1. The germline gives CDR1 MNHEY, CDR2 SMNVEV (reference sequence). The junction had 18 bases not matched to a gene; V was cut back by 10 bases and J by 0 bases. This CDR3 comprises 17 residues. The CDR3 DNA sequence: TGTGCCACCCTAGTACTCGTCGGGACAGAGTACTCCTACGAGCAGTACTTC. Translation: CATLVLVGTEYSYEQYF.

This chain connects TRBV13 to TRBJ2-7, with D perhaps TRBD2 (6 bases). This CDR3 has 16 amino acids. V lost 0 bases and J lost 3, with 15 bases in between. Germline lookup yields CDR1 PRHDT and CDR2 FYEKMQ (reference sequence). The CDR3 spells CASSLGLGGLDYEQYF. CDR3 DNA sequence: TGTGCCAGCAGCTTAGGCCTTGGAGGGTTAGACTACGAGCAGTACTTC.

This clone has a single count. The chain couples TRBV28 to TRBJ1-1; a weak D match, TRBD1 (5 bases). The V gene lost 8 bases and the J gene lost 6 bases, with 7 bases spanning the gap. The length of the CDR3 is 10 residues. Germline CDR1 is MDHEN and CDR2 is SYDVKM. DNA for the CDR3: TGTGCCAGCGGGGCGCCTGAAGCTTTCTTT. Amino acid sequence: CASGAPEAFF.

The CDR3 loop reads CASSLTPQGRRGYTF. Here the CDR3 DNA reads TGTGCCAGCAGTTTAACCCCACAGGGGAGACGTGGCTACACCTTC. The rearrangement uses TRBV27 and TRBJ1-2; 7 bases are shared with TRBD1. J gave up 7 bases and V 2 bases, and 10 bases lay outside the gene matches. The CDR3 loop spans 15 amino acids. In germline, CDR1 is MNHEY, CDR2 SMNVEV (reference sequence).

In nucleotides, the CDR3 is TGTGCCAGCAGCGTAGGAGGGGAGGGCTACACCTTC. Its protein is CASSVGGEGYTF. The J gene is TRBJ1-2, the V gene TRBV9, with a possible D match to TRBD1 (5 bases). Germline loops: CDR1 SGDLS, CDR2 YYNGEE. V was clipped by 0 bases and J by 8 bases, with 8 bases between them. There are 12 residues in the CDR3. The full variable domain, its missing parts supplied by reference TRBV9 and TRBJ1-2, is DSGVTQTPKHLITATGQRVTLRCSPRSGDLSVYWYQQSLDQGLQFLIQYYNGEERAKGNILERFSAQQFPDLHSELNLSSLELGDSALYFCASSVGGEGYTFGSGTRLTVV.

The chain employs TRBV7-2 and TRBJ2-1; possibly TRBD1 for D (6 bases). Trimming took off 1 base at V and 4 bases at J, with 11 bases between the two ends. Germline CDR1 SGHTA, CDR2 FQGNSA. The CDR3 covers 15 residues. CDR3 sequence: CASSLGVTGYNEQFF. DNA for the CDR3: TGTGCCAGCAGCTTAGGGGTTACAGGGTACAATGAGCAGTTCTTC.